This T cell receptor (beta chain) was captured by sequencing in a study of CD8 T cells in Susac syndrome. In blood CD8+ and CD4+ T cells, TCR beta underwent sequencing. Healthy donors served as the controls. They were matched for age and sex. TEMRA cells were FACS-enriched, with CD8+ and CD4+ T cells isolated negatively. Random hexamers were used to reverse transcribe roughly 0.5 to 1 ug of RNA. It was immunoSEQ multiplex PCR that amplified TCR beta CDR3 across 54 Vbeta and 13 Jbeta. TCRdb passed the immunoSEQ multiplex PCR reads through MiXCR, listing each CDR3 protein once. Of roughly 120,000 distinct CDR3 sequences listed, around 94% are singletons. This CDR3 is built from 12 residues. Trimming removed 0 bases at V and 11 bases at J, with 13 bases between. The germline CDR1 and CDR2 sequences are DFQATT and SNEGSKA (reference sequence).

The V gene is TRBV20-1, the J gene TRBJ1-2; the D is unclear. The material sequenced was CD4+ T cells from PBMCs. The clonotype originates from a human donor in good health. The CDR3 reads CSARDVGLFYTF. CDR3 nucleotide sequence: TGCAGTGCTAGAGATGTGGGTCTCTTTTACACCTTC.